This T cell receptor (beta chain) stems from a study of blood T cell repertoires in COVID-19. Two negative PCRs, clearance, or symptom resolution characterized the recovered Cohort 3 donors. Authors' methods: Quantification of nucleated cells was approximated via reference gene primer amplification. Some clones are missing from TCRdb's copy, which holds only in-frame ones; the method was immunoSEQ multiplex PCR. The D gene and trimming were derived from the DNA, and the V and J assignments and clone size from that table. The table includes a few hundred thousand clones, 85% detected once. The sample taken for sequencing was PBMCs or T cells enriched from blood (not recorded which). The receptor's source is a man between 35 and 55 years old who had recovered from COVID-19.

The CDR3 nucleotides are TGTGCCAGTATCAGCGGACAGGGGGCAGTGAATCAGCCCCAGCATTTT. Amino acids: CASISGQGAVNQPQHF. The chain combines TRBV19 with TRBJ1-5; 11 positions match TRBD1. CDR1 and CDR2 (germline): LNHDA, SQIVND (reference sequence). The CDR3 is made up of 16 amino acids. The ends lost 7 bases at V and 4 bases at J; junction bases unmatched: 9.